This T cell receptor (beta chain) appears in the sequencing data of a study of regulatory T cells in long-lasting Graves disease. Background on the study: Graves' patients, newly diagnosed, had taken antithyroid drugs under 3 months. Regarding the study as a whole: Not thyroid tissue but only peripheral blood was studied. Persistent-disease Graves' patients showed less TCR diversity than new cases.

CDR1 SGDLS and CDR2 YYNGEE come from the germline V gene. V was pared by 2 bases and J by 1 base, with 6 bases between. The CDR3 spans 13 residues. Construction of TCR beta libraries relied on iRepertoire HTBI primers and on Arm-PCR targeting CDR3 regions. TCRdb independently ran MiXCR on the multiplex PCR reads; one entry per CDR3 protein. The sample yields more than 350,000 distinct CDR3 sequences, about 15% seen once. Time point described: newly diagnosed GD, antithyroid drugs for less than 3 months. RNA from PBMCs was the source of the TCR library. Roughly 9.9-milliliter peripheral blood samples went into EDTA tubes. In this sample, this clonotype turned up a few times. What it binds is unknown. With a much larger clone just one base away, this may be a read error. The sample was also reused in another study, on T cells in Graves' hyperthyroidism and ophthalmopathy.

This TCR was sampled from a woman aged 25 to 39 with Graves disease. Sample: peripheral blood mononuclear cells (PBMCs), taken at new diagnosis, from a patient treated with antithyroid drugs. This chain connects TRBV9 to TRBJ1-1; perhaps TRBD1 as D (5 bases). The CDR3 bases are TGTGCCAGCAGCGTGACAGCGAACACTGAAGCTTTCTTT. This gives the protein CASSVTANTEAFF.